The source of this TCR beta chain is a study of long-term antiretroviral therapy in people with HIV. On this clone: Its matching antigen is unknown.

From germline, CDR1 is SQVTM and CDR2 ANQGSEA. The V end was cut by 6 bases, the J end by 3 bases, with 14 bases between. The CDR3 extends over 13 amino acids. Researchers report immunoSEQ v3.0 was run at survey level. The assay was immunoSEQ multiplex PCR, and TCRdb's table has in-frame clones only and misses some. The table has tens of thousands of clones, roughly 81% seen once. Study-wide results and limits: Subsequent to ART, diversity was augmented yet persisted below that of transplant donor controls. Specimens of blood were obtained during about 2003 to 2017, possibly under older ART regimens.

This receptor was obtained from a woman between 25 and 40 years old with HIV. The J gene is TRBJ1-2, the V gene TRBV29-1, with TRBD1 as a possible D gene (5 bases). Sequencing was performed on unsorted PBMCs, taken roughly 2.9 years before starting antiretroviral therapy. The CDR3 region has the DNA TGCAGCGTGATAGATGGGACTGACTATGGCTACACCTTC. Protein: CSVIDGTDYGYTF.